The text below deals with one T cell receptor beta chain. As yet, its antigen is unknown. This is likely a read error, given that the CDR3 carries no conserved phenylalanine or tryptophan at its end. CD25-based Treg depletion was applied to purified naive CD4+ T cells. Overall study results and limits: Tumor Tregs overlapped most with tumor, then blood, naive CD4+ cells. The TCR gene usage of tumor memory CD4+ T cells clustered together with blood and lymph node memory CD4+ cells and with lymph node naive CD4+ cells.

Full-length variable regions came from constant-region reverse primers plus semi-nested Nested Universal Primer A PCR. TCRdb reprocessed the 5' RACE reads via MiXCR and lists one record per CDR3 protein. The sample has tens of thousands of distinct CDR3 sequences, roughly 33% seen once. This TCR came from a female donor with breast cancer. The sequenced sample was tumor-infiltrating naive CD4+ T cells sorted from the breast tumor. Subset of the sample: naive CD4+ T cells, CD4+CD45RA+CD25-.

In DNA, the CDR3 is TGTGCCAGCAGCTTAGCAGGGTGGCCCTACAATGGGCAGTTCCTC. This encodes CASSLAGWPYNGQFL. This sequence joins TRBV11-2 and TRBJ2-1, with D maybe TRBD1 (5 bases). From germline, CDR1 is SGHAT and CDR2 FQNNGV. There are 15 residues in the CDR3.